A selection of T cell receptor beta chains follows, all from one sample in a study of blood T cell repertoires in COVID-19. The table came from immunoSEQ multiplex PCR; TCRdb's copy has only in-frame clones and leaves some out. The sample lists 230,000 or so clones; approximately 90% were seen once. Input material: PBMCs or T cells enriched from blood (not recorded which). The receptors derive from a woman aged 40 to 50 with acute COVID-19. Both conserved end residues are part of each CDR3. Fields, in order: V gene, clone size, J gene, D gene, CDR3 DNA, CDR3 protein. D genes are given only for firm matches. The size of a clone is reported for some rows only, either as once, few or many, or as a class for expanded clones.

>TRBV11-2|.|TRBJ2-6|.
TGTGCCAGTGCTAGGGGACAAGACACTCCCGGGGCCAACGTCCTGACTTTC
CASARGQDTPGANVLTF
>TRBV12-3/TRBV12-4|.|TRBJ2-3|.
TGTGCCAGCAGTTTACGTCAGGGGGGTACGCAGTATTTT
CASSLRQGGTQYF
>TRBV11-2|.|TRBJ2-5|TRBD2
TGTGCCAGCAGCCGATGGACTAGCGGTAAAGAGACCCAGTACTTC
CASSRWTSGKETQYF
>TRBV5-1|.|TRBJ1-1|.
TGCGCCAGCAGCTCCAGGGTAGGAAACACTGAAGCTTTCTTT
CASSSRVGNTEAFF
>TRBV18|once|TRBJ1-1|.
TGTGCCAGCTTTCGAGACATGAACACTGAAGCTTTCTTT
CASFRDMNTEAFF
>TRBV27|.|TRBJ2-2|TRBD1
TGTGCCAGCAGTTTATTGCCCTCCTTACAGGGGGCCGGGGAGCTGTTTTTT
CASSLLPSLQGAGELFF
>TRBV18|.|TRBJ1-1|.
TGTGCCAGCTCACCACCTACAACGAACACTGAAGCTTTCTTT
CASSPPTTNTEAFF
>TRBV5-6|many|TRBJ2-2|TRBD2
TGTGCCAGCAGCCTCGGGCCGGGGGGGACCGGGGAGCTGTTTTTT
CASSLGPGGTGELFF
>TRBV10-2|.|TRBJ2-7|.
TGCGCCAGCAGAAGGGACACCTACGAGCAGTACTTC
CASRRDTYEQYF
>TRBV7-2|.|TRBJ2-7|.
TGTGCCAGCAGCACGGGAGTAGCGGCCTACGAGCAGTACTTC
CASSTGVAAYEQYF
>TRBV29-1|.|TRBJ1-1|.
TGCAGCGTTGACAGGGTCACGAACACTGAAGCTTTCTTT
CSVDRVTNTEAFF
>TRBV24-1|.|TRBJ2-2|.
TGTGCCACCAGTGATCCCGCGGTAAACACCGGGGAGCTGTTTTTT
CATSDPAVNTGELFF
>TRBV18|.|TRBJ1-2|.
TGTGCCAGCTCACCGGTGGGGCTGCAAGGCTACACCTTC
CASSPVGLQGYTF
>TRBV9|.|TRBJ2-2|TRBD2
TGTGCCAGCAGCACCAACCCGGGACTAGCGGGGGGGCCCGGGGAGCTGTTTTTT
CASSTNPGLAGGPGELFF
>TRBV6-4|.|TRBJ1-1|TRBD1
TGTGCCAGCAGTGCACAGGGGGGGGACACTGAAGCTTTCTTT
CASSAQGGDTEAFF
>TRBV19|.|TRBJ2-1|TRBD2
TGTGCCAGTAGTATCAGGCGGGGGGTGCAGGGTAGCGAGCAGTTCTTC
CASSIRRGVQGSEQFF
>TRBV7-2|.|TRBJ1-6|TRBD1
TGTGCCAGCAGCTTATCCCGGGACAGGCGTAATTCACCCCTCCACTTT
CASSLSRDRRNSPLHF
>TRBV10-2|.|TRBJ1-5|.
TGCGCCAGTCGGGATTTGGGCAACAATCAGCCCCAGCATTTT
CASRDLGNNQPQHF
>TRBV4-1|few|TRBJ1-2|.
TGCGCCAGCAGTTGGGGGGATTATGGCTACACCTTC
CASSWGDYGYTF
>TRBV7-9|once|TRBJ2-6|TRBD2
TGTGCCAGCACCTTCCGAAGGACTAGCGGGGGGGCTGGGGCCAACGTCCTGACTTTC
CASTFRRTSGGAGANVLTF
>TRBV5-4|.|TRBJ2-1|TRBD2
TGTGCCAGCAGCGACCCACGGACTAGCGGGAGTCCTGAGCAGTTCTTC
CASSDPRTSGSPEQFF
>TRBV5-1|.|TRBJ1-3|.
TGCGCCAGCAGCCTGGGAGGTGCTGGAAACACCATATATTTT
CASSLGGAGNTIYF
>TRBV5-8|.|TRBJ2-6|.
TGTGCCAGCAGCTTTTTGGGAGCTGGGGCCAACGTCCTGACTTTC
CASSFLGAGANVLTF
>TRBV5-4|.|TRBJ1-2|.
TGTGCCAGCAGCTTGGGAGCGGGGATAAACTATGGCTACACCTTC
CASSLGAGINYGYTF
>TRBV4-3|.|TRBJ2-1|TRBD2
TGCGCCAGCAGCCGACGGACTAGCGGGAGCTCCTACAATGAGCAGTTCTTC
CASSRRTSGSSYNEQFF
>TRBV6-1|.|TRBJ1-5|.
TGTGCCAGCAGTGACTTGTTGGGTGGGAGTAGCTACAATCAGCCCCAGCATTTT
CASSDLLGGSSYNQPQHF
>TRBV5-8|.|TRBJ1-5|TRBD1
TGTGCCAGCAGCAGGACGACAGGGCCTCAGCCCCAGCATTTT
CASSRTTGPQPQHF
>TRBV9|.|TRBJ1-4|TRBD1
TGTGCCAGCAGCGCGGACAGGGCGAATGAAAAACTGTTTTTT
CASSADRANEKLFF
>TRBV19|.|TRBJ1-2|.
TGTGCCAGTAGTATTATTGGGCAGGGAACTAACTATGGCTACACCTTC
CASSIIGQGTNYGYTF
>TRBV6-9|.|TRBJ1-2|TRBD1
TGTGCCAGCAGTTCCCGACAGGGGCGAAAGGGCTACACCTTC
CASSSRQGRKGYTF
>TRBV19|.|TRBJ1-5|TRBD1
TGTGCCAGTTCGGACAGGGCCTATGGCAATCAGCCCCAGCATTTT
CASSDRAYGNQPQHF
>TRBV25-1|.|TRBJ1-1|TRBD1
TGTGCCAGCAGTGAGCTAAGGGCCGAGGGGGCGCGGGCTTTCTTT
CASSELRAEGARAFF
>TRBV7-2|once|TRBJ2-5|TRBD1
TGTGCCAGCAGGGACGACAGGGAAGGATCCTACTTC
CASRDDREGSYF
>TRBV5-8|.|TRBJ1-1|.
TGTGCCAGCAGCCCGGGGACTATCCGGGGAGCTTTCTTT
CASSPGTIRGAFF
>TRBV2|.|TRBJ1-2|.
TGTGCCAGCAGTTACCTGGACGAGGGCGGTGGCTACACCTTC
CASSYLDEGGGYTF
>TRBV19|few|TRBJ1-3|.
TGTGCCAGTAGTATTTCGACAGTCCCGAGCTCTGGAAACACCATATATTTT
CASSISTVPSSGNTIYF
>TRBV9|.|TRBJ1-2|.
TGTGCCAGCAGCGAACAGGGTTATGGCTACACCTTC
CASSEQGYGYTF
>TRBV7-2|.|TRBJ2-5|.
TGTGCCAGCAGCTCCTATGTGTTGGAGACCCAGTACTTC
CASSSYVLETQYF
>TRBV7-2|.|TRBJ1-2|TRBD1
TGTGCCAGCAGCTTAGAACTTGGGCAGGGGGTTGGCTACACCTTC
CASSLELGQGVGYTF
>TRBV3-1/TRBV3-2|.|TRBJ1-6|.
TGTGCCAGCAGCCAAGGGCCGTCGGGGAAGGGCTATAATTCACCCCTCCACTTT
CASSQGPSGKGYNSPLHF
>TRBV10-3|.|TRBJ2-5|.
TGTGCCATCAGTAGGCAGGGTGATGGCCAGGCCCAGTACTTC
CAISRQGDGQAQYF
>TRBV11-2|.|TRBJ2-7|.
TGTGCCAGCAGCTCACCCAGCTCCTACGAGCAGTACTTC
CASSSPSSYEQYF
>TRBV10-3|.|TRBJ1-6|.
TGTGCCATCAGTGATTACGGACCCCTCCACTTT
CAISDYGPLHF